The 28 T cell receptor beta chains in this list originate from one sample, sequenced in a study of blood T cells in healthy people across ages. Alongside a J-beta primer mix, a sample-barcoded 5' primer served in a second PCR lasting about 6 to 12 cycles. Each CDR3 protein is one row after TCRdb ran MiXCR on the 5' RACE reads. Among 850,000 to 1,300,000 distinct CDR3 sequences listed, under 45% were seen once. The sequencing input was blood. Every receptor here comes from a woman aged 55-70 years in good health.

The CDR3 spells CASSSGQAPSYEQYF. The CDR3 DNA follows: TGTGCCAGCAGTTCGGGACAGGCCCCCTCCTACGAGCAGTACTTC. The chain couples TRBV28 to TRBJ2-7, with 8 bases matching TRBD1. Germline V gives CDR1 MDHEN, CDR2 SYDVKM. The CDR3 is 15 amino acids. V lost 4 bases and J lost 0; bases outside the gene matches: 5. Together with reference TRBV28 and TRBJ2-7, the CDR3 gives the full variable domain: DVKVTQSSRYLVKRTGEKVFLECVQDMDHENMFWYRQDPGLGLRLIYFSYDVKMKEKGDIPEGYSVSREKKERFSLILESASTNQTSMYLCASSSGQAPSYEQYFGPGTRLTVT.

The J gene is TRBJ2-5, the V gene TRBV7-2; 7 positions match TRBD2. The germline CDR1 and CDR2 sequences are SGHTA and FQGNSA. This CDR3 spans 15 amino acids. V shed 5 bases, J shed 5 bases, and the junction held 11 bases outside the gene matches. CDR3: CASSLGFGGTETQYF. The CDR3 nucleotides are TGTGCCAGCAGCCTAGGGTTCGGGGGGACGGAGACCCAGTACTTC.

The V gene is TRBV27, the J gene TRBJ2-5, with 8 bases aligning to TRBD2. The J call may not be correct, given that the DNA end is closer to TRBJ2-7. In germline, CDR1 is MNHEY, CDR2 SMNVEV (reference sequence). The CDR3 is 16 amino acids. The DNA of the CDR3 is TGTGCCAGCAGTACCTCCGGGACTAGGGTCCTATACGAGCAGTACTTC. Encoded protein: CASSTSGTRVLYEQYF.

V gene TRBV6-5 combines with J gene TRBJ2-5, with D tentatively TRBD1 or TRBD2 (5 bases each). The DNA matches TRBJ2-7 better at its end, which makes the J call doubtful. This CDR3 contains 15 residues. Germline CDR1 MNHEY, CDR2 SVGAGI. The CDR3, as DNA: TGTGCCAGCAGCTATACCCGGGACCGCCACTACGAGCAGTACTTC. This gives the protein CASSYTRDRHYEQYF.

This chain uses TRBV28 with TRBJ1-1; no firm D call. The CDR3 has 10 residues. V was pared by 8 bases and J by 5 bases, with 6 bases between. Germline V gene lookup returns CDR1 MDHEN and CDR2 SYDVKM. The chain's CDR3 is CASLRTEAFF. CDR3 in DNA: TGTGCCAGCCTAAGAACTGAAGCTTTCTTT.

The J gene is TRBJ2-7, the V gene TRBV29-1; D not certain. CDR1 SQVTM and CDR2 ANQGSEA come from the germline V gene. CDR3 length: 13 residues. The V end lost 7 bases, the J end lost 0 bases, and 13 bases lay between the germline ends. CDR3 loop: CSGQETSSYEQYF. CDR3 DNA: TGCAGCGGGCAGGAGACGAGCTCCTACGAGCAGTACTTC.

The rearrangement uses TRBV20-1 and TRBJ1-5; D possibly corresponds to TRBD1 (6 bases). This CDR3 is built from 13 residues. The germline V and J ends were trimmed by 3 bases and 3 bases, with 9 bases remaining between them. The germline V gene has CDR1 DFQATT and CDR2 SNEGSKA (reference sequence). The CDR3 DNA reads as TGCAGTGCTAGTGCAGGGGTCAATCAGCCCCAGCATTTT. Translated, it gives CSASAGVNQPQHF.

The table lists this clonotype with a few counts. The chain carries TRBV27 and TRBJ2-4, with a tentative D call TRBD2 (5 bases). The CDR3 spans 11 residues. The germline gives CDR1 MNHEY, CDR2 SMNVEV (reference sequence). V lost 8 bases and J 13 bases, leaving 15 bases between the germline ends. In DNA form, the CDR3 reads TGTGCCAGCGGATACGGGAATGAGCAGTACTTC. Its protein product is CASGYGNEQYF.

This clonotype is a singleton in its sample. The V and J genes are TRBV6-2 or TRBV6-3 and TRBJ2-7; D gene unclear. The CDR3 totals 17 residues. V gave up 2 bases and J gave up 2 bases, with 19 bases separating them. Germline values: CDR1 MNHEY, CDR2 SVGEGT. CDR3 residues: CASSYPTRSRVTYEQYF. The DNA of the CDR3 is TGTGCCAGCAGTTACCCTACCCGGAGCCGAGTAACCTACGAGCAGTACTTC.

The J gene is TRBJ2-1, the V gene TRBV6-2 or TRBV6-3; 9 bases are shared with TRBD2. Germline lookup yields CDR1 MNHEY and CDR2 SVGEGT. The CDR3 loop spans 17 amino acids. V lost 0 bases and J lost 8; bases outside the gene matches: 11. Here the CDR3 reads CASSYSSRGRARYEQFF. The CDR3 bases are TGTGCCAGCAGTTACTCGAGCCGCGGGAGGGCCCGGTATGAGCAGTTCTTC.

This clonotype has just one count. V gene TRBV7-9 combines with J gene TRBJ2-7, with D perhaps matching TRBD2 (6 bases). This CDR3 has 18 amino acids. V lost 3 bases and J lost 0, with 21 bases in between. Germline CDR1 and CDR2: SEHNR and FQNEAQ (reference sequence). CDR3 residues: CASSLEGMGRRFSYEQYF. The CDR3 nucleotides are TGTGCCAGCAGCTTGGAGGGAATGGGACGGAGATTCTCCTACGAGCAGTACTTC. Together with reference TRBV7-9 and TRBJ2-7, the CDR3 gives the full variable domain: DTGVSQNPRHKITKRGQNVTFRCDPISEHNRLYWYRQTLGQGPEFLTYFQNEAQLEKSRLLSDRFSAERPKGSFSTLEIQRTEQGDSAMYLCASSLEGMGRRFSYEQYFGPGTRLTVT.

This clonotype was detected only a few times. V gene TRBV7-2 combines with J gene TRBJ1-5; D unclear. Germline V gene sequence: CDR1 SGHTA, CDR2 FQGNSA. This CDR3 is 14 amino acids long. The V end lost 5 bases, the J end lost 0 bases, and 8 bases lay between the germline ends. CDR3 nucleotide sequence: TGTGCCAGCAGCCTCCAGTCTAGCAATCAGCCCCAGCATTTT. Amino acids: CASSLQSSNQPQHF.

CDR3 nucleotides: TGCGCCAGCAGTGAAATAGCGGGAGTTATACCCTACGAGCAGTACTTC. Translation gives CASSEIAGVIPYEQYF. The gene calls are TRBV10-2 and TRBJ2-5; 9 bases line up with TRBD2. The DNA end is more similar to TRBJ2-7, so the J call may be wrong. The germline gives CDR1 WSHSY, CDR2 SAAADI. The CDR3 is 16 residues long.

The chain carries TRBV4-2 and TRBJ2-1, with a possible D match to TRBD2 (6 bases). CDR3 size: 16 residues. Germline CDR1 is LGHNA and CDR2 is YNFKEQ. V shed 0 bases and J shed 3 bases, with 12 bases lying between them. The CDR3 protein is CASSQDARGHYNEQFF. The CDR3 DNA sequence: TGTGCCAGCAGCCAAGACGCGCGGGGCCACTACAATGAGCAGTTCTTC.

The chain couples TRBV6-5 to TRBJ2-1, with D perhaps matching TRBD2 (5 bases). V was pared by 5 bases and J by 6 bases, with 20 bases between. The CDR3 spans 16 residues. The germline V gene has CDR1 MNHEY and CDR2 SVGAGI. The CDR3 reads CASSSLMLDLSNEQFF. The CDR3 DNA reads TGTGCCAGCAGTAGTTTAATGTTGGACTTATCCAATGAGCAGTTCTTC.

The chain carries TRBV14 and TRBJ2-1; 7 nucleotides line up with TRBD2. The CDR3 has 15 amino acids. Trimming took 4 bases from V and 4 from J; bases not matched to a gene: 7. Germline V gene data show CDR1 as SGHDN and CDR2 as FVKESK. In nucleotides, the CDR3 is TGTGCCAGCAGCCTCCGGGACTACGGTTACAATGAGCAGTTCTTC. Amino acids: CASSLRDYGYNEQFF. Complete variable domain (other parts from reference TRBV14 and TRBJ2-1): EAGVTQFPSHSVIEKGQTVTLRCDPISGHDNLYWYRRVMGKEIKFLLHFVKESKQDESGMPNNRFLAERTGGTYSTLKVQPAELEDSGVYFCASSLRDYGYNEQFFGPGTRLTVL.

This clonotype was seen more than once but under ten times. This chain uses TRBV5-1 with TRBJ2-1; D might be TRBD1 or TRBD2, each matching 5 bases. This CDR3 spans 15 amino acids. In germline, CDR1 is SGHRS, CDR2 YFSETQ. Trimming cost V 3 bases and J 5 bases, with 15 bases left between them. The CDR3 bases are TGCGCCAGCAGCTCCGACAAACTGGGACACAATGAGCAGTTCTTC. Its translation: CASSSDKLGHNEQFF.

The sample holds a few counts of this clonotype. The rearrangement links TRBV5-1 to TRBJ2-6; TRBD2 aligns across 12 bases. The CDR3 has 17 residues. V dropped 7 bases and J dropped 3; count of bases not matched to a gene: 8. CDR1 and CDR2 (germline): SGHRS, YFSETQ. The CDR3 DNA follows: TGCGCCAGCCGAACTAGCGGGAGGTTAGGTGGGGCCAACGTCCTGACTTTC. Amino acids: CASRTSGRLGGANVLTF.

V usage is TRBV7-2 and J usage is TRBJ1-2; D unresolved. Trimming took 6 bases from V and 2 from J, leaving 10 bases between them. Germline V gene sequence: CDR1 SGHTA, CDR2 FQGNSA. The CDR3 is made up of 13 amino acids. The CDR3 DNA reads TGTGCCAGCAGTAGAGACGTCAACTATGGCTACACCTTC. This sequence encodes CASSRDVNYGYTF. Full variable domain (remainder filled in from reference TRBV7-2 and TRBJ1-2): GAGVSQSPSNKVTEKGKDVELRCDPISGHTALYWYRQSLGQGLEFLIYFQGNSAPDKSGLPSDRFSAERTGGSVSTLTIQRTQQEDSAVYLCASSRDVNYGYTFGSGTRLTVV.

V usage is TRBV10-3 and J usage is TRBJ2-7, with D tentatively TRBD1 (6 bases). The CDR3 loop spans 14 amino acids. Germline CDR1 reads ENHRY; CDR2 reads SYGVKD. V lost 7 bases and J 7 bases, leaving 20 bases between the germline ends. The CDR3 region is CAITATQGLGEQYF. The CDR3 DNA reads TGTGCCATCACCGCCACACAGGGATTGGGGGAGCAGTACTTC.

This chain links TRBV28 with TRBJ2-1; possible D gene TRBD2, 6 bases. The germline V gene encodes CDR1 MDHEN and CDR2 SYDVKM. V was clipped by 4 bases and J by 7 bases, with 23 bases between them. The CDR3 has 17 residues. CDR3 amino acids: CASSSPWDSSGVNEQFF. The CDR3 DNA reads TGTGCCAGCAGTTCCCCCTGGGACTCCTCTGGGGTTAATGAGCAGTTCTTC.

This clonotype was counted at least ten times. This rearrangement joins TRBV7-2 to TRBJ2-3; D assignment may be TRBD1 or TRBD2 (5 bases each). CDR1 is SGHTA and CDR2 is FQGNSA in the germline V gene. The CDR3 is made up of 15 amino acids. V was shortened by 1 base and J by 1 base, with 9 bases between the two germline ends. The CDR3 is CASSLGGPGTDTQYF. CDR3 DNA sequence: TGTGCCAGCAGCTTAGGGGGACCTGGCACAGATACGCAGTATTTT.

This chain uses TRBV5-1 with TRBJ2-6; 7 nucleotides line up with TRBD1. In germline, CDR1 is SGHRS, CDR2 YFSETQ. Unmatched junction bases numbered 3, after V lost 3 bases and J lost 0 bases. The CDR3 loop spans 16 amino acids. In nucleotides, the CDR3 is TGCGCCAGCAGCTGGGGACAGTCCTCTGGGGCCAACGTCCTGACTTTC. This translates into CASSWGQSSGANVLTF.

The J gene is TRBJ1-1, the V gene TRBV6-2 or TRBV6-3; 7 positions agree with TRBD1. V trimming: 7 bases; J trimming: 4 bases; junction bases outside the gene matches: 15. CDR3 size: 16 residues. The germline gives CDR1 MNHEY, CDR2 SVGEGT. The CDR3 loop is CASTQGVSLWVTEAFF. The CDR3 DNA reads TGTGCCAGCACCCAGGGGGTCAGCCTCTGGGTCACTGAAGCTTTCTTT.

This clonotype occurred once. V usage is TRBV6-5 and J usage is TRBJ1-2; 7 bases fit TRBD1. Germline V gene sequence: CDR1 MNHEY, CDR2 SVGAGI. Trimming at V came to 2 bases and at J to 6 bases, leaving 6 bases not matched to a gene. CDR3 length: 14 residues. The CDR3 sequence: CASSYGPTGDGYTF. As DNA, the CDR3 is TGTGCCAGCAGTTACGGCCCCACAGGGGATGGCTACACCTTC.

The gene calls are TRBV28 and TRBJ2-7; 8 bases agree with TRBD1. Germline values: CDR1 MDHEN, CDR2 SYDVKM. The CDR3 sequence is 13 residues long. The V segment lost 5 bases and the J segment 5 bases; nucleotides outside the gene matches: 5. CDR3 loop: CASSRQGRHEQYF. In DNA form, the CDR3 reads TGTGCCAGCAGTCGACAGGGGCGCCACGAGCAGTACTTC. Filled out from reference TRBV28 and TRBJ2-7, the complete variable domain reads DVKVTQSSRYLVKRTGEKVFLECVQDMDHENMFWYRQDPGLGLRLIYFSYDVKMKEKGDIPEGYSVSREKKERFSLILESASTNQTSMYLCASSRQGRHEQYFGPGTRLTVT.

This clonotype has just a few counts. The chain recombines TRBV4-1 with TRBJ2-7; D is perhaps TRBD1 (6 bases). The germline V and J ends were trimmed by 1 base and 7 bases, with 20 bases remaining between them. Germline CDR1 MGHRA, CDR2 YSYEKL. The CDR3 is made up of 16 amino acids. This CDR3 reads CASSQVAGVISGEQYF. CDR3 bases: TGCGCCAGCAGCCAAGTAGCAGGGGTAATTAGTGGGGAGCAGTACTTC.

The CDR3 reads CSARKRVGTEAFF. The CDR3 DNA reads TGCAGTGCTAGAAAAAGGGTAGGGACTGAAGCTTTCTTT. V usage is TRBV20-1 and J usage is TRBJ1-1; no reliable D call. V lost 2 bases and J 5 bases, leaving 12 bases between the germline ends. Germline CDR1 reads DFQATT; CDR2 reads SNEGSKA (reference sequence). This CDR3 comprises 13 residues.